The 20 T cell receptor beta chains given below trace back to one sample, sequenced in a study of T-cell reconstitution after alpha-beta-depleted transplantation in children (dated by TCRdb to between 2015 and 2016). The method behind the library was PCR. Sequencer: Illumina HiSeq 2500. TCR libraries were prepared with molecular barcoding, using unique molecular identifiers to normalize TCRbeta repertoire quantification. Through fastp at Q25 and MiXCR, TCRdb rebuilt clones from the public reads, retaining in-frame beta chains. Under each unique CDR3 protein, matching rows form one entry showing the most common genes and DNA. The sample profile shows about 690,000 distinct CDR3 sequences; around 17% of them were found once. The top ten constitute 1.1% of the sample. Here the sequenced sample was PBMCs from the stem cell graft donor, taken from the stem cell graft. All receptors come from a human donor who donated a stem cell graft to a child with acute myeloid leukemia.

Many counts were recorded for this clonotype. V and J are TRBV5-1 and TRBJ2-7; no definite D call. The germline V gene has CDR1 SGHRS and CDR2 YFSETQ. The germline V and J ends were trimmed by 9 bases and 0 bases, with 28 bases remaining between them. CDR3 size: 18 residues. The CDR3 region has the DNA TGCGCCAAGGCGACAAAGGACGATCTTGTCTCTAGCTCCTACGAGCAGTACGTC. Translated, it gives CAKATKDDLVSSSYEQYV.

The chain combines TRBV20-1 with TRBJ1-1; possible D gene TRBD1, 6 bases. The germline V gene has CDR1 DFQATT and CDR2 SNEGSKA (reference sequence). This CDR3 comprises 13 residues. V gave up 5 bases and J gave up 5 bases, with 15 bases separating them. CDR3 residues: CSAPQVGGTEAFF. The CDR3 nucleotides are TGCAGTGCTCCCCAAGTAGGGGGGACTGAAGCTTTCTTT.

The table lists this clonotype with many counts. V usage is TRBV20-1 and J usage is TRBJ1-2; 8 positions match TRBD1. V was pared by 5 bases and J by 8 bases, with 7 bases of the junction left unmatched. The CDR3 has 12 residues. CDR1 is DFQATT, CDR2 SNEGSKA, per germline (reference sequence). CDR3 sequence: CSADRGSSGYTF. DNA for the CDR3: TGCAGTGCTGACAGGGGATCCTCAGGCTACACCTTC.

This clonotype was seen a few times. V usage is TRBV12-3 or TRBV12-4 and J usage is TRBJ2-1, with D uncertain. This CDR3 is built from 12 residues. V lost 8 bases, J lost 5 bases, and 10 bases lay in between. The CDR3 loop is CASLNTNNEQFF. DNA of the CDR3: TGTGCCAGCCTGAACACGAACAATGAGCAGTTCTTC.

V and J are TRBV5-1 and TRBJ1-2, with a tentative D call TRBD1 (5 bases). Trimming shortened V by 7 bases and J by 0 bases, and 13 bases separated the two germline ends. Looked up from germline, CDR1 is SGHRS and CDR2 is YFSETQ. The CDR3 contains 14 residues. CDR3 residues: CASWGIGTNYGYTF. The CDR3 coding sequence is TGCGCCAGCTGGGGGATTGGGACTAACTATGGCTACACCTTC.

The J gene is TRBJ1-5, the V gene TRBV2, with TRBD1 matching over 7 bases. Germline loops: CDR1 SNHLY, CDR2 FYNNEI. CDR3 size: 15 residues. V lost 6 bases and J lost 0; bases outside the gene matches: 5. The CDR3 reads CASRSDRASNQPQHF. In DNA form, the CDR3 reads TGTGCCAGCAGGTCCGACAGGGCTAGCAATCAGCCCCAGCATTTT.

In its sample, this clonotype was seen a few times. The CDR3 reads CASSPTTGTVSSNEQFF. The DNA of the CDR3 is TGTGCCAGCAGCCCTACTACCGGGACAGTGAGCAGCAATGAGCAGTTCTTC. The V and J genes are TRBV12-3 or TRBV12-4 and TRBJ2-1, with TRBD1 identical over 7 bases. There are 17 residues in the CDR3. J gave up 6 bases and V 6 bases, and 17 bases lay outside the gene matches.

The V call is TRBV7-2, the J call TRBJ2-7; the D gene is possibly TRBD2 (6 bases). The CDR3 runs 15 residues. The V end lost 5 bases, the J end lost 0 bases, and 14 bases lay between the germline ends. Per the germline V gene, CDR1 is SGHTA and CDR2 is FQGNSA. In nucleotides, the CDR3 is TGTGCCAGCAGCCTCCGGGAGCGCTACTCCTACGAGCAGTACTTC. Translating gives CASSLRERYSYEQYF.

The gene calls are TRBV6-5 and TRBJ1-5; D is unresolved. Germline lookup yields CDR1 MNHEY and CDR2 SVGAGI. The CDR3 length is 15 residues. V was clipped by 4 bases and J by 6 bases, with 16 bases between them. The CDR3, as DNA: TGTGCCAGCAGTTCCCCGGCAGGCGTGGTTCAGCCCCAGCATTTT. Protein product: CASSSPAGVVQPQHF.

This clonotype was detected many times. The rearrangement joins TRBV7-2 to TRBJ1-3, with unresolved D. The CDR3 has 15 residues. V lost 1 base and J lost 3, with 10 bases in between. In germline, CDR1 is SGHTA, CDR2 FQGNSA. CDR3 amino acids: CASSLEGWSGNTIYF. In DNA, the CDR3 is TGTGCCAGCAGCTTAGAAGGGTGGAGTGGAAACACCATATATTTT.

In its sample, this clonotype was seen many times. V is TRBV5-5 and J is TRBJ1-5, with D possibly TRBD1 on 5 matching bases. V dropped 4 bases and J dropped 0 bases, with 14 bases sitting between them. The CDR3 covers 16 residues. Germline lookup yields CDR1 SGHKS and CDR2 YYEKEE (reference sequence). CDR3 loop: CASSRPRETSNQPQHF. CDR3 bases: TGTGCCAGCAGCCGGCCCAGGGAGACTAGCAATCAGCCCCAGCATTTT.

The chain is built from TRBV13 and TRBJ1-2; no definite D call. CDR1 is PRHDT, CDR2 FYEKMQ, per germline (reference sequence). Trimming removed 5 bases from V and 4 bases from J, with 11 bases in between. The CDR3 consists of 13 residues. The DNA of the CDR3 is TGTGCCAGCAGCCAGACTTCGTTCTATGGCTACACCTTC. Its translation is CASSQTSFYGYTF.

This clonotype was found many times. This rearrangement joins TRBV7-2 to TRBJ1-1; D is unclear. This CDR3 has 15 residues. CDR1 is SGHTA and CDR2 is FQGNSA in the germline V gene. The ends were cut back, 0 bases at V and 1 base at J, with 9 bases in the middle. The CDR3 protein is CASSLAPGQNTEAFF. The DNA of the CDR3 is TGTGCCAGCAGCTTAGCACCAGGCCAGAACACTGAAGCTTTCTTT.

The CDR3 reads CASKGQGAPNEKLFF. CDR3 DNA: TGTGCCAGTAAGGGGCAGGGGGCACCTAATGAAAAACTGTTTTTT. The rearrangement links TRBV12-3 or TRBV12-4 to TRBJ1-4; 8 bases are a match to TRBD1. Losses at the gene ends were 9 bases for V and 3 bases for J; bases not matched to a gene: 9. The CDR3 totals 15 residues.

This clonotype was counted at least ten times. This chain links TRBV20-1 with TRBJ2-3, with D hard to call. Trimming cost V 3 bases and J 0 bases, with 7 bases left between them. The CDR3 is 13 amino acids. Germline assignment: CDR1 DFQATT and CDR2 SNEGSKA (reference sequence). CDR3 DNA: TGCAGTGCTAGTGATGGGAGCACAGATACGCAGTATTTT. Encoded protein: CSASDGSTDTQYF.

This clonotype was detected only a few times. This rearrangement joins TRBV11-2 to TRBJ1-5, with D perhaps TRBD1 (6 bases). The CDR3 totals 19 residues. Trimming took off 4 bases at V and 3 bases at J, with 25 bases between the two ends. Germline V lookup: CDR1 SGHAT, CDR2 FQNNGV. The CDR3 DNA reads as TGTGCCAGCAGCTATACCCGGGACATAAATCCAGGGCTCAATCAGCCCCAGCATTTT. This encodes CASSYTRDINPGLNQPQHF.

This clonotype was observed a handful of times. CDR3 sequence (DNA): TGTGCCAGCAGCTCCCTTGACAGGGGGGGCTATGGCTACACCTTC. Encoded protein: CASSSLDRGGYGYTF. The chain employs TRBV13 and TRBJ1-2; 9 bases map to TRBD1. The CDR3 length is 15 residues. Trimming cost V 4 bases and J 4 bases; bases outside gene matches: 7. Germline values: CDR1 PRHDT, CDR2 FYEKMQ (reference sequence).

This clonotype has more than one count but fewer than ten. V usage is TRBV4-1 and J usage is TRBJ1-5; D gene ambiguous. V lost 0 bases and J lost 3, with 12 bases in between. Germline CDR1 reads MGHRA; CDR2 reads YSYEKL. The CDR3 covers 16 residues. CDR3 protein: CASSQEVRAFNQPQHF. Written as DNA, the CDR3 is TGCGCCAGCAGCCAAGAGGTCCGTGCCTTCAATCAGCCCCAGCATTTT.

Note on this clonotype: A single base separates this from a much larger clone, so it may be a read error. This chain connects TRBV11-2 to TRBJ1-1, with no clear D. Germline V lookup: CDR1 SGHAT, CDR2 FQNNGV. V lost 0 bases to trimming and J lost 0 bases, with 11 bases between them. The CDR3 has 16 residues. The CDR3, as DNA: TGTGCCAGCAGCTTAGACGGAGTGTTCGTGAACACTGAAGCTTTCTTT. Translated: CASSLDGVFVNTEAFF. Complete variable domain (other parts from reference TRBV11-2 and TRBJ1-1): EAGVAQSPRYKIIEKRQSVAFWCNPISGHATLYWYQQILGQGPKLLIQFQNNGVVDDSQLPKDRFSAERLKGVDSTLKIQPAKLEDSAVYLCASSLDGVFVNTEAFFGQGTRLTVV.

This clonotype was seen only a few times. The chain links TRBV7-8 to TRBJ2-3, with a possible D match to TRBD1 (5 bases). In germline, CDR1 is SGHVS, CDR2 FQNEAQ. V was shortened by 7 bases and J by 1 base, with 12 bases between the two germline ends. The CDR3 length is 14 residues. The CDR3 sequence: CASIGARGTDTQYF. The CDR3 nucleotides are TGTGCCAGCATAGGGGCCCGGGGCACAGATACGCAGTATTTT.